The 14 T cell receptor beta chains listed next were all sequenced from one sample in a study of regulatory T cells in long-lasting Graves disease. The time point denotes: persistent/refractory GD, antithyroid drugs over 5 years with positive TRAb. With RNA extracted from PBMCs as input, the TCR library was made. Researchers made TCR beta libraries by using iRepertoire HTBI primers and running Arm-PCR on CDR3 regions. TCRdb used MiXCR to reprocess the multiplex PCR reads, holding one entry per CDR3 protein. The sample shows about 660,000 distinct CDR3 sequences, around 30% of them seen only once. Sequenced here: peripheral blood mononuclear cells (PBMCs), sampled when the disease was refractory, from a patient treated with antithyroid drugs. Receptor source: a female donor with Graves disease.

The chain combines TRBV15 with TRBJ2-7; 11 bases map to TRBD2. The germline V gene has CDR1 LNHNV and CDR2 YYDKDF (reference sequence). The CDR3 covers 21 residues. Germline trimming cut 3 bases from V and 0 bases from J; bases unmatched to any gene: 19. In DNA form, the CDR3 reads TGTGCCACCAGCAGGGGTACAGGTTGGGCTAGCGGGAGGCGGCTCTCCTACGAGCAGTACTTC. It encodes CATSRGTGWASGRRLSYEQYF. Together with reference TRBV15 and TRBJ2-7, the CDR3 gives the full variable domain: DAMVIQNPRYQVTQFGKPVTLSCSQTLNHNVMYWYQQKSSQAPKLLFHYYDKDFNNEADTPDNFQSRRPNTSFCFLDIRSPGLGDTAMYLCATSRGTGWASGRRLSYEQYFGPGTRLTVT.

The chain is built from TRBV30 and TRBJ1-2, with D uncertain. The CDR3 sequence is 13 residues long. V dropped 1 base and J dropped 3 bases, with 9 bases sitting between them. From germline, CDR1 is GTSNPN and CDR2 SVGIG (reference sequence). The CDR3 bases are TGTGCCTGGAGTGGTGCAGCCTACTATGGCTACACCTTC. The encoded protein is CAWSGAAYYGYTF.

This clonotype occurred many times. This chain joins TRBV12-3 or TRBV12-4 and TRBJ1-1; D gene unclear. This CDR3 has 15 amino acids. The V gene lost 6 bases and the J gene lost 0 bases, with 14 bases spanning the gap. CDR3 in DNA: TGTGCCAGCAGACCTGCCTTTGGGGTGAACACTGAAGCTTTCTTT. This translates into CASRPAFGVNTEAFF.

This clonotype came up many times. The chain employs TRBV28 and TRBJ1-2; no firm D call. In germline, CDR1 is MDHEN, CDR2 SYDVKM. V lost 2 bases to trimming and J lost 4 bases, with 5 bases between them. CDR3 length: 12 amino acids. CDR3 sequence reads: CASSLGPYGYTF. The DNA of the CDR3 is TGTGCCAGCAGTTTAGGGCCCTATGGCTACACCTTC.

This clonotype was picked up a small number of times. The V and J genes are TRBV12-5 and TRBJ2-5, with D unclear. The CDR3 covers 13 residues. V was clipped by 0 bases and J by 5 bases, with 7 bases between them. Germline lookup yields CDR1 LGHNT and CDR2 FRNRAP. The CDR3 region is CASGLVSSETQYF. In DNA, the CDR3 is TGTGCTAGTGGTTTGGTTTCCTCGGAGACCCAGTACTTC.

The sample holds many counts of this clonotype. V and J are TRBV6-1 and TRBJ1-1, with D tentatively TRBD1 (6 bases). CDR3 length equals 12 residues. Per germline, CDR1 MNHNS and CDR2 SASEGT. Trimming cost V 2 bases and J 11 bases, with 12 bases left between them. CDR3 nucleotide sequence: TGTGCCAGCAGTGAACTGGACAGAAGCGCTTTCTTT. Protein product: CASSELDRSAFF.

The chain employs TRBV10-3 and TRBJ1-4, with D possibly TRBD1 on 6 matching bases. Germline CDR1 ENHRY, CDR2 SYGVKD. Trimming removed 3 bases at V and 8 bases at J, with 13 bases between. This CDR3 has 14 amino acids. The CDR3 DNA reads as TGTGCCATCAGTGACCAGGGGAGTAGAGAAAAACTGTTTTTT. It translates to CAISDQGSREKLFF.

Many counts were recorded for this clonotype. The genes are TRBV6-1 and TRBJ1-1; tentatively, D is TRBD1 (6 bases). This CDR3 comprises 12 residues. In germline, CDR1 is MNHNS, CDR2 SASEGT. Deletions cut 6 bases from V and 5 bases from J, with 10 bases between. DNA for the CDR3: TGTGCCAGCAGGGATACAGGGACTGAAGCTTTCTTT. As protein: CASRDTGTEAFF.

This rearrangement joins TRBV20-1 to TRBJ1-1, with 9 bases identical to TRBD1. V trimming: 4 bases; J trimming: 1 base; junction bases outside the gene matches: 10. The length of the CDR3 is 16 residues. Germline V CDR1 and CDR2: DFQATT, SNEGSKA (reference sequence). DNA of the CDR3: TGCAGTGCTATACGACAGGGGGGGCCACAGAACACTGAAGCTTTCTTT. It codes for CSAIRQGGPQNTEAFF.

The V and J genes are TRBV19 and TRBJ2-5, with 8 positions matching TRBD2. The V gene's germline CDR1 is LNHDA and CDR2 SQIVND (reference sequence). CDR3 length: 16 amino acids. After removal of 1 base from V and 5 bases from J, the junction contained 9 bases not matched to a gene. This CDR3 is CASSIGPGGPGETQYF. CDR3 DNA: TGTGCCAGTAGTATAGGCCCGGGAGGGCCCGGGGAGACCCAGTACTTC.

CDR3 nucleotide sequence: TGTGCCAGCAGCGTAGGAGACTATCGAACAGAGGGCTACACCTTC. The encoded protein is CASSVGDYRTEGYTF. The chain carries TRBV9 and TRBJ1-2; D unresolved. Per germline, CDR1 SGDLS and CDR2 YYNGEE. The CDR3 has 15 amino acids. Trimming stripped 0 bases from V and 8 bases from J, with 17 bases between.

This clonotype was seen only a few times. CDR3 loop: CASSRTGELYGYTF. The DNA for the CDR3 is TGTGCCAGTAGTCGGACAGGGGAATTATATGGCTACACCTTC. The V gene is TRBV19, the J gene TRBJ1-2; TRBD1 matches at 9 bases. V was clipped by 5 bases and J by 5 bases; unmatched bases: 6. CDR3 length: 14 residues. Germline CDR1 and CDR2: LNHDA and SQIVND (reference sequence).

This chain uses TRBV14 with TRBJ1-1; a possible D gene is TRBD1 (5 bases). The CDR3 covers 14 residues. CDR1 is SGHDN and CDR2 is FVKESK in the germline V gene. Trimming cost V 5 bases and J 10 bases, with 20 bases left between them. The CDR3 bases are TGTGCCAGCAGCGTGCCGGGGGGTCCTCGGCGAGCTTTCTTT. Amino acids: CASSVPGGPRRAFF.

The chain uses TRBV18 and TRBJ1-1; possible D gene TRBD1, 6 bases. V lost 0 bases and J lost 1, with 9 bases in between. CDR1 is KGHSH, CDR2 LQKENI, per germline. The CDR3 has 15 amino acids. The CDR3 loop is CASSPPTGANTEAFF. In DNA, the CDR3 is TGTGCCAGCTCACCACCGACGGGGGCGAACACTGAAGCTTTCTTT.